The rows below give T cell receptor beta chains drawn from one sample of a study of shared clonotypes between healthy human individuals. Using immunoSEQ multiplex PCR, the repertoire was profiled, and TCRdb retains in-frame clones only, with some absent. The repertoire holds over 700,000 clones, with over 55% as singletons. The source material was memory CD4+ T cells sorted from blood. Receptor source: a woman in her 30s in good health. The CDR3 runs from the conserved cysteine through the conserved F or W. Each record gives: D gene, V gene, clone size, J gene, CDR3 DNA, CDR3 protein. D genes are given only for firm matches. Size is omitted from some rows. Given values are once, few, many or a class for expanded clones.

.,TRBV28,many,TRBJ2-5,TGTGCCACTCACACGGGACTCCTACAAGAGACCCAGTACTTC,CATHTGLLQETQYF
TRBD1,TRBV10-3,.,TRBJ2-3,TGTGCCATCAGTGACCCGACCGGGACAGAAACAGATACGCAGTATTTT,CAISDPTGTETDTQYF
.,TRBV4-1,.,TRBJ2-5,TGCGCCAGCAGCCAAGACAGCAGTCGGTCTGCGGCCCAAACCCAGTACTTC,CASSQDSSRSAAQTQYF
.,TRBV28,.,TRBJ1-2,TGTGCCAGCAGTAAGGGGGTTGGGGGCTACACCTTC,CASSKGVGGYTF
.,TRBV4-2,once,TRBJ2-7,TGTGCCAGCAGCCAAGGGCAGGGAGGCGACTACGAGCAGTACTTC,CASSQGQGGDYEQYF
TRBD1,TRBV28,.,TRBJ2-1,TGTGCCAGCAGTCTCCCCGGGACAGCCTCCTACAATGAGCAGTTCTTC,CASSLPGTASYNEQFF
.,TRBV29-1,.,TRBJ2-6,TGCAGCGTTGATGGCTCTGGGGCCAACGTCCTGACTTTC,CSVDGSGANVLTF
.,TRBV7-7,.,TRBJ2-7,TGTGCCAGCCCAGGGGTCTTCTACGAGCAGTACTTC,CASPGVFYEQYF
.,TRBV18,.,TRBJ2-7,TGTGCCAGCTCACCAAAGGGGACTCTCAACTACGAGCAGTACTTC,CASSPKGTLNYEQYF
TRBD2,TRBV19,.,TRBJ2-2,TGTGCCAGTAGTCGAACCAGCGGGAGCTGGTCCGGGGAGCTGTTTTTT,CASSRTSGSWSGELFF